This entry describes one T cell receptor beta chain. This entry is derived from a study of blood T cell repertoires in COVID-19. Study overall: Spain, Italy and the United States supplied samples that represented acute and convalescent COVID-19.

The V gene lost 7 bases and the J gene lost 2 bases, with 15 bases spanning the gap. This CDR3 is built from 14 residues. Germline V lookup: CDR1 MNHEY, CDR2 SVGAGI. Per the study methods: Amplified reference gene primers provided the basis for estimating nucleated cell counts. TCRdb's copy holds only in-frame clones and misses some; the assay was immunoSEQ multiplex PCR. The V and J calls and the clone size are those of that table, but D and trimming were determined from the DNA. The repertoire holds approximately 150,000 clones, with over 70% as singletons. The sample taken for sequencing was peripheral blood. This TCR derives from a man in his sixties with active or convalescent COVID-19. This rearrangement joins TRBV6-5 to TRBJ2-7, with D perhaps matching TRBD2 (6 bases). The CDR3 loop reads CASTRGTGAYEQYF. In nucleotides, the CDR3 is TGTGCCAGCACCCGTGGGACTGGAGCCTACGAGCAGTACTTC.